Each of the 19 T cell receptor beta chains below was sequenced from the same sample in a study of response to subunit inactivated influenza vaccine. TCRdb called the RT-PCR reads again in MiXCR, with one record for every CDR3 protein. Of roughly 700,000 distinct CDR3 sequences listed, roughly 13% are singletons. The sample here was PBMCs from blood, taken approximately 15 days before vaccination. Receptors originate from a man between 45 and 60 years old who received an inactivated influenza vaccine.

This clonotype occurred a few times. The rearrangement joins TRBV20-1 to TRBJ1-2, with TRBD1 matching 7 bases. From germline, CDR1 is DFQATT and CDR2 SNEGSKA (reference sequence). The trim removed 6 bases at V and 1 base at J, leaving 11 bases unmatched. The length of the CDR3 is 15 residues. The CDR3 loop reads CSAVASTGFNYGYTF. The CDR3 nucleotides are TGCAGTGCGGTAGCCTCGACAGGGTTTAACTATGGCTACACCTTC.

This chain joins TRBV3-1 and TRBJ2-7; 9 nucleotides line up with TRBD1. The length of the CDR3 is 16 residues. After removal of 5 bases from V and 2 bases from J, the junction contained 10 bases not matched to a gene. Germline V gives CDR1 LGHDT, CDR2 YNNKEL (reference sequence). CDR3 sequence (DNA): TGTGCCAGCAGCTTTTACCCCGGGACAGGGACCTACGAGCAGTACTTC. Residues: CASSFYPGTGTYEQYF.

The V call is TRBV5-5, the J call TRBJ1-1, with unresolved D. The CDR3 spans 13 residues. Germline V lookup: CDR1 SGHKS, CDR2 YYEKEE (reference sequence). V lost 4 bases and J lost 5, with 12 bases in between. The chain's CDR3 is CASSLNEGTEAFF. DNA of the CDR3: TGTGCCAGCAGCCTGAATGAGGGAACTGAAGCTTTCTTT.

The table lists this clonotype with a few counts. This chain links TRBV12-3 or TRBV12-4 with TRBJ2-7; TRBD1 matches 9 bases. V shed 5 bases, J shed 7 bases, and the junction held 12 bases outside the gene matches. The CDR3 has 15 residues. The DNA for the CDR3 is TGTGCCAGCAGTCCCTCGATGGAGACAGGGGGTGAGCAGTACTTC. It codes for CASSPSMETGGEQYF.

The CDR3 region is CASSLGGDLTDTQYF. The CDR3, as DNA: TGTGCCAGCAGCTTAGGAGGGGACTTAACAGATACGCAGTATTTT. The chain joins TRBV7-3 to TRBJ2-3, with a weak D call TRBD2 (6 bases). Germline assignment: CDR1 SGHTA and CDR2 FQGTGA. V was trimmed by 2 bases and J by 3 bases, leaving 12 bases between them. The CDR3 covers 15 residues.

The sample holds a few counts of this clonotype. The rearrangement links TRBV15 to TRBJ2-3; possibly TRBD1 or TRBD2 for D (5 bases each). V was trimmed by 0 bases and J by 5 bases, leaving 9 bases between them. The CDR3 has 14 residues. Per the germline V gene, CDR1 is LNHNV and CDR2 is YYDKDF (reference sequence). CDR3 nucleotide sequence: TGTGCCACCAGCAGAGATGTGGGGGTAGATACGCAGTATTTT. This translates into CATSRDVGVDTQYF.

This clonotype has ten or more counts. This sequence joins TRBV20-1 and TRBJ1-2, with 7 bases fitting TRBD1. The V segment lost 0 bases and the J segment 4 bases; nucleotides outside the gene matches: 11. In germline, CDR1 is DFQATT, CDR2 SNEGSKA (reference sequence). The CDR3 consists of 16 residues. CDR3 DNA: TGCAGTGCTAGAGATTCAACAGGGGCGCCGAGCTATGGCTACACCTTC. Its translation is CSARDSTGAPSYGYTF.

J is TRBJ1-6 and V is TRBV14, with D maybe TRBD1 (6 bases). V was shortened by 4 bases and J by 2 bases, with 15 bases between the two germline ends. Per the germline V gene, CDR1 is SGHDN and CDR2 is FVKESK. There are 17 residues in the CDR3. The CDR3 DNA sequence: TGTGCCAGCAGCCGGACCGCCGGGACACCCTATAATTCACCCCTCCACTTT. This gives the protein CASSRTAGTPYNSPLHF.

This clonotype was observed a handful of times. The DNA of the CDR3 is TGTGCCAGCAGTAGCACAGACCGGGGGAACATTCAGTACTTC. Protein: CASSSTDRGNIQYF. This chain joins TRBV12-3 or TRBV12-4 and TRBJ2-4; possibly TRBD2 for D (6 bases). This CDR3 is built from 14 residues. Trimming removed 5 bases from V and 7 bases from J, with 15 bases in between.

This clonotype was seen repeatedly, ten times or more. The chain links TRBV7-6 to TRBJ2-7; D not resolved. Trimming took 4 bases from V and 2 from J, leaving 9 bases between them. The CDR3 extends over 13 amino acids. The germline V gene encodes CDR1 SGHVS and CDR2 FNYEAQ. The CDR3 DNA follows: TGTGCCAGCAGCTCCGGGTTCCCCTACGAGCAGTACTTC. Protein: CASSSGFPYEQYF.

The genes are TRBV6-5 and TRBJ2-5; D could derive from TRBD1 or TRBD2 (5 bases each). CDR3 size: 12 residues. Germline CDR1 and CDR2: MNHEY and SVGAGI. The germline V and J ends were trimmed by 8 bases and 4 bases, with 11 bases remaining between them. The CDR3 region has the DNA TGTGCCAGCGGGCAGGGAGTAGAGACCCAGTACTTC. This sequence encodes CASGQGVETQYF.

The chain carries TRBV5-1 and TRBJ2-1; D is possibly TRBD1 (6 bases). The germline V gene encodes CDR1 SGHRS and CDR2 YFSETQ. This CDR3 region has 16 residues. Trimming took off 4 bases at V and 0 bases at J, with 14 bases between the two ends. The CDR3 spells CASSSIGQFSYNEQFF. In DNA, the CDR3 is TGCGCCAGCAGCAGCATCGGACAGTTCTCCTACAATGAGCAGTTCTTC.

This clonotype was observed many times. V gene TRBV12-3 or TRBV12-4 combines with J gene TRBJ2-3; a weak D match, TRBD2 (5 bases). The CDR3 has 11 amino acids. V was shortened by 3 bases and J by 8 bases, with 6 bases between the two germline ends. Here the CDR3 reads CASSFGSTQYF. The CDR3 DNA is TGTGCCAGCAGTTTTGGGAGTACGCAGTATTTT.

The gene calls are TRBV3-1 and TRBJ2-7; no clear D gene. Germline CDR1 is LGHDT and CDR2 is YNNKEL (reference sequence). Trimming removed 1 base at V and 2 bases at J, with 18 bases between. CDR3 length equals 17 residues. The CDR3 sequence is CASSQVPISRAPYEQYF. For the CDR3, the DNA is TGTGCCAGCAGCCAAGTGCCGATTTCAAGGGCCCCCTACGAGCAGTACTTC.

The chain employs TRBV10-3 and TRBJ1-5, with 10 bases matching TRBD1. The CDR3 is 13 residues long. V was clipped by 8 bases and J by 6 bases; unmatched bases: 4. Germline V gives CDR1 ENHRY, CDR2 SYGVKD. The CDR3 DNA is TGTGCCATCGGACAGGGGGTGGCTCAGCCCCAGCATTTT. Translated: CAIGQGVAQPQHF.

The chain combines TRBV15 with TRBJ2-7; 12 bases match TRBD2. Trimming took 1 base from V and 4 from J; bases not matched to a gene: 2. The CDR3 length is 15 residues. Germline CDR1 reads LNHNV; CDR2 reads YYDKDF (reference sequence). The CDR3 loop reads CATSRGGLAGYEQYF. The CDR3 DNA follows: TGTGCCACCAGCAGAGGTGGACTAGCGGGGTACGAGCAGTACTTC. Full variable domain (outside the CDR3, taken from reference TRBV15 and TRBJ2-7): DAMVIQNPRYQVTQFGKPVTLSCSQTLNHNVMYWYQQKSSQAPKLLFHYYDKDFNNEADTPDNFQSRRPNTSFCFLDIRSPGLGDTAMYLCATSRGGLAGYEQYFGPGTRLTVT.

This chain links TRBV11-2 with TRBJ2-2; D call uncertain. The CDR3 spans 13 residues. With 6 bases removed from V and 0 bases from J, the gap between germline ends came to 5 bases. Looked up from germline, CDR1 is SGHAT and CDR2 is FQNNGV. CDR3 amino acids: CASSISNTGELFF. In nucleotides, the CDR3 is TGTGCCAGCAGTATCTCGAACACCGGGGAGCTGTTTTTT.

This clonotype was seen more than once but under ten times. As DNA, the CDR3 is TGCAGTGCTAGAGATCAGCTTTGGTACACTGAAGCTTTCTTT. Residues: CSARDQLWYTEAFF. The rearrangement joins TRBV20-1 to TRBJ1-1; D is uncertain. The V end was cut by 0 bases, the J end by 3 bases, with 11 bases between. This CDR3 is built from 14 residues. Germline loops: CDR1 DFQATT, CDR2 SNEGSKA (reference sequence).

This clonotype was seen ten or more times. The chain combines TRBV7-2 with TRBJ1-1; D is unresolved. The V gene lost 1 base and the J gene lost 1 base, with 10 bases spanning the gap. Germline V gene sequence: CDR1 SGHTA, CDR2 FQGNSA. This CDR3 is built from 15 residues. The CDR3 DNA sequence: TGTGCCAGCAGCTTAGACCGACTAGAGAACACTGAAGCTTTCTTT. Its protein product is CASSLDRLENTEAFF.